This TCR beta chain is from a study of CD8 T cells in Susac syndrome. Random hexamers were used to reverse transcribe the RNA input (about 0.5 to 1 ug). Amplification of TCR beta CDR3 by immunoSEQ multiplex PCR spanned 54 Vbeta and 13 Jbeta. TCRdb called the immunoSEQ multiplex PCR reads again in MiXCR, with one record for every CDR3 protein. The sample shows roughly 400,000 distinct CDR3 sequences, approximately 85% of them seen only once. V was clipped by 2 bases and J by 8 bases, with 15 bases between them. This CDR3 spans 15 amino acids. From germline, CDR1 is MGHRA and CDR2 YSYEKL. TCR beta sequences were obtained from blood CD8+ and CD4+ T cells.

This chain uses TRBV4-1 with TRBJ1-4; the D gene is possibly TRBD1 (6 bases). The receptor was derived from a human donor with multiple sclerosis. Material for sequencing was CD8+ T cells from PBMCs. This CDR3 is CASSQPITGSEKLFF. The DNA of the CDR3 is TGCGCCAGCAGCCAACCCATAACAGGGTCGGAAAAACTGTTTTTT.